The entry that follows covers one T cell receptor (beta chain) sequence. With V trimmed by 3 bases and J by 11 bases, 1 base remained unmatched. The CDR3 runs 11 residues. CDR1 and CDR2 from the germline V gene are LGHDT and YNNKEL (reference sequence). As originally analysed: Estimated nucleated cell counts came from reference gene primer amplification. Repertoires were generated with immunoSEQ multiplex PCR, while TCRdb's copy carries only in-frame clones and drops some. V and J calls plus clone size are reproduced from that table; the DNA served to infer D and trimming. The sample has under 300,000 clones; approximately 86% are singletons. These data belong to a study of blood T cell repertoires in COVID-19. Study information: The study drew acute and convalescent COVID-19 samples from the United States, Italy and Spain. T cells, B-cell-depleted T cells, or PBMCs provided the cDNA or gDNA that served as material.

The clonotype originates from an older woman with active or convalescent COVID-19. V usage is TRBV3-1 (or the pseudogene TRBV3-2) and J usage is TRBJ2-3, with 8 positions matching TRBD2. The material sequenced was peripheral blood. CDR3 sequence: CASSHRGGQYF. In DNA form, the CDR3 reads TGTGCCAGCAGCCACCGGGGGGGGCAGTATTTT.